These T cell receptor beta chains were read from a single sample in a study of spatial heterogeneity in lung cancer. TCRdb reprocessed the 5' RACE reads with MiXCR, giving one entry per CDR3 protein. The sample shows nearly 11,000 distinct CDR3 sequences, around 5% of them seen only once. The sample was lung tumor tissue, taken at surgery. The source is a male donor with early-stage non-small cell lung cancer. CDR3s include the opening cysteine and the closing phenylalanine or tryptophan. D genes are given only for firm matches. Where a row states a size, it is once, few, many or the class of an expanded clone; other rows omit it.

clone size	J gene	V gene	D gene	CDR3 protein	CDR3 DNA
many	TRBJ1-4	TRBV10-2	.	CASSGTANNEKLFF	TGCGCCAGCAGTGGGACAGCTAATAATGAAAAACTGTTTTTT
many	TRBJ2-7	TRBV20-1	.	CSARDRRQRSYEQYF	TGCAGTGCTAGAGATCGGAGACAGCGGTCCTACGAGCAGTACTTC
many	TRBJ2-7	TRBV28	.	CASRPQGGPYEQYF	TGTGCCAGCAGGCCGCAGGGAGGCCCCTACGAGCAGTACTTC
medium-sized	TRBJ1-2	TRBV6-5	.	CASSYVDSDYGYTF	TGTGCCAGCAGTTACGTAGACAGTGACTATGGCTACACCTTC
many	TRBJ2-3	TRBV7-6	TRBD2	CASSLVAGGATDTQYF	TGTGCCAGCAGCTTAGTGGCGGGGGGGGCCACAGATACGCAGTATTTT
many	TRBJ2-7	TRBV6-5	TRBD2	CASSYSYTSGNEQYF	TGTGCCAGCAGTTACTCGTATACTAGCGGGAACGAGCAGTACTTC
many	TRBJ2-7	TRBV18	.	CASSPQGWYEQYF	TGTGCCAGCTCACCACAAGGTTGGTACGAGCAGTACTTC
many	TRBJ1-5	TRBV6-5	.	CASTSFRAGSTNQPQHF	TGTGCCAGCACCTCCTTCCGGGCAGGTTCAACTAATCAGCCCCAGCATTTT
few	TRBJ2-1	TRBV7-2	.	CASSTRLKTSYNEQFF	TGTGCCAGCAGCACTCGCCTTAAAACTTCCTACAATGAGCAGTTCTTC
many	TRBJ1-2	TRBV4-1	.	CASSQEVFIQYGYTF	TGCGCCAGCAGCCAAGAGGTTTTCATACAATATGGCTACACCTTC
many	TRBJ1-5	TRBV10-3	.	CAISELTGSNQPQHF	TGTGCCATCAGTGAGCTGACAGGTAGCAATCAGCCCCAGCATTTT
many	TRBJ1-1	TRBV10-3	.	CAISVNGGTEAFF	TGTGCCATCAGTGTGAACGGGGGCACTGAAGCTTTCTTT
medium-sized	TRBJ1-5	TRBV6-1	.	CASSEVPGGLQPQHF	TGTGCCAGCAGTGAAGTCCCGGGGGGGCTTCAGCCCCAGCATTTT
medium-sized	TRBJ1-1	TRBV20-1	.	CSATGRDFRNTEAFF	TGCAGTGCTACTGGGCGGGACTTTAGGAACACTGAAGCTTTCTTT
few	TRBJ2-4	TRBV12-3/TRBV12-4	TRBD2	CASSLGGTKNIQYF	TGTGCCAGCAGTTTGGGGGGGACCAAAAACATTCAGTACTTC
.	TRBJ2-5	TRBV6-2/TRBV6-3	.	CASSWDRDRETQYF	TGTGCCAGCAGTTGGGACCGCGACAGGGAGACCCAGTACTTC
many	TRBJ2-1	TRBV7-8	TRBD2	CASSLRGGRALYNEQFF	TGTGCCAGCAGCTTAAGGGGCGGGAGGGCCCTTTACAATGAGCAGTTCTTC
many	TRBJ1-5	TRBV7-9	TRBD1	CASPRTGNSNQPQHF	TGTGCCAGCCCCCGGACAGGGAATAGCAATCAGCCCCAGCATTTT
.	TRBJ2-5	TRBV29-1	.	CSALGSGAEETQYF	TGCAGCGCCCTGGGGTCAGGGGCTGAGGAGACCCAGTACTTC
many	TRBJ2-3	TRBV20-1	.	CSARGRESHRDTQYF	TGCAGTGCTAGAGGCAGGGAGTCTCATCGAGATACGCAGTATTTT
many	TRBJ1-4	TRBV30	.	CARSTGSTNEKLFF	TGTGCCCGGAGTACAGGGTCAACTAATGAAAAACTGTTTTTT
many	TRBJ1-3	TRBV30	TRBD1	CAWSVLGQTGNTIYF	TGTGCCTGGAGTGTACTGGGACAGACTGGAAACACCATATATTTT
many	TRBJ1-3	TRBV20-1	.	CSARDRGYSGNTIYF	TGCAGTGCTAGAGATCGTGGATACTCTGGAAACACCATATATTTT
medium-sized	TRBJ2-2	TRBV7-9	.	CASSQRFTGELFF	TGTGCCAGCAGCCAACGGTTTACCGGGGAGCTGTTTTTT
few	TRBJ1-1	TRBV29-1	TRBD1	CSVGTEGANTEAFF	TGCAGCGTTGGGACAGAGGGGGCGAACACTGAAGCTTTCTTT
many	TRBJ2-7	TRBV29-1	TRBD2	CSVVGGRSYEQYF	TGCAGCGTTGTCGGCGGGAGGTCCTACGAGCAGTACTTC
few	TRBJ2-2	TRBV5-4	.	CASSFGRDVGGELFF	TGTGCCAGCAGCTTCGGTCGGGACGTAGGCGGGGAGCTGTTTTTT